This TCR beta chain was recorded in a study of STAT3 mutations in large granular lymphocyte leukemia. Method: immunoSEQ multiplex PCR; TCRdb's copy keeps in-frame clones and lacks some. The sample yields some 13,000 clones, roughly 85% seen once. A remark on this clone: What it recognizes is unknown.

Trimming shortened V by 5 bases and J by 5 bases, and 16 bases separated the two germline ends. The V gene's germline CDR1 is SGHAT and CDR2 FQNNGV. The CDR3 consists of 14 residues. Points from the study as a whole: Every T-cell large granular lymphocyte leukemia patient had at least one immunodominant TCR beta clonotype. Differing intervals and regimens complicate linking therapy response to clone burden. Samples missed the first appearance of the clone.

V usage is TRBV11-2 and J usage is TRBJ2-7; D may be TRBD1 (6 bases). The sequencing sample was made of PBMCs. The TCR sequence derives from a human donor with T large granular lymphocyte leukemia. Some clones in this sample may be carry-over from other donors' samples. The CDR3 DNA sequence: TGTGCCAGCAGCAGTAACAGGGAACGCCACGAGCAGTACGTC. This encodes CASSSNRERHEQYV.